These T cell receptor beta chains were read from a single sample in a study of cytotoxic CD8 clonotypes in ibrutinib-treated CLL. The repertoire was sequenced with immunoSEQ multiplex PCR; TCRdb's copy has only in-frame clones and lacks some. The table records about 130,000 clones, 80% to 90% of them present only once. The source was PBMCs, collected after 24 months of ibrutinib treatment. These receptors all stem from a human donor with chronic lymphocytic leukemia. Both conserved end residues are part of each CDR3. Rows may omit the clone size; those that give it use once, few, many or a size class.

V gene,J gene,clone size,CDR3 length,CDR3 protein
TRBV7-9,TRBJ2-7,-,17,CASSSEGLAGGPLEQYF
TRBV6-4,TRBJ2-3,-,16,CASSDSRERSTDTQYF
TRBV7-2,TRBJ1-5,-,15,CASSSLGVANQPQHF
TRBV5-1,TRBJ2-3,-,14,CASSTRQSLDTQYF
TRBV11-1,TRBJ1-1,-,12,CASNLPLGEAFF
TRBV5-6,TRBJ1-4,-,16,CASSLEGYATNEKLFF
TRBV6-5,TRBJ2-7,-,15,CASSYEALGPYEQYF
TRBV7-9,TRBJ2-3,-,13,CASSFSSTDTQYF
TRBV7-9,TRBJ2-2,-,15,CASSLHGGNTGELFF
TRBV2,TRBJ2-7,once,10,CASSDYEQYF
TRBV28,TRBJ2-7,-,11,CASTSSYEQYF
TRBV29-1,TRBJ2-1,-,11,CSVGINGGQFF
TRBV18,TRBJ2-5,-,16,CASSPYLGQGIETQYF
TRBV10-3,TRBJ1-5,-,15,CAISESGQGAQPQHF
TRBV28,TRBJ1-5,-,17,CASSLYSGGRSNQPQHF
TRBV7-9,TRBJ2-7,-,17,CASSLGRGLAGVWEQYF
TRBV7-6,TRBJ2-5,-,16,CASSPRLAGTRETQYF
TRBV7-3,TRBJ2-2,-,15,CASRLAGGDTGELFF
TRBV28,TRBJ1-1,-,15,CASRSTGGRSTEAFF
TRBV5-1,TRBJ2-3,-,15,CASSFAGGVTDTQYF
TRBV5-1,TRBJ2-6,-,13,CASGTLGANVLTF
TRBV4-3,TRBJ2-3,once,16,CASSPAASGRGDTQYF
TRBV5-1,TRBJ2-1,-,16,CASSIRRRGLGNEQFF
TRBV5-1,TRBJ2-7,-,14,CASSLHPQSYEQYF
TRBV5-1,TRBJ2-1,-,15,CASSPDPSSYNEQFF
TRBV7-3,TRBJ2-7,once,13,CASSLNSFGEQYF
TRBV4-1,TRBJ2-3,-,19,CASSRRGLAGRRKTDTQYF
TRBV18,TRBJ1-5,-,11,CASSEGGAQHF
TRBV18,TRBJ2-1,-,15,CASSPRTSSYNEQFF